This section outlines one TCR beta chain sequence together with its context. Its antigen is not identified. Trimming pared 2 bases from V and 5 bases from J, leaving 15 bases between. This CDR3 comprises 15 residues. The germline CDR1 and CDR2 sequences are SGHKS and YYEKEE (reference sequence). This was the immunoSEQ v3 assay. Repertoires were generated with immunoSEQ multiplex PCR, while TCRdb's copy carries only in-frame clones and drops some. The data hold under 20,000 clones, with 75% to 80% observed a single time. These data are taken from a study of TIL therapy for anti-PD-1-resistant metastatic lung cancer. Study-level information: Tumor harvest preceded PD-1/PD-L1 blockade, followed by nivolumab treatment. Half of patients were current or former smokers.

The time point here: pre-treatment sample, taken before nivolumab and TIL therapy. Stage 4 NSCLC adults joined between late 2017 and January 2020. Regarding the study as a whole: Treatment-naive, never-smoker and oncogene-addicted patients were overrepresented in this highly selected cohort.

The sequencing used blood, collected at baseline. The chain joins TRBV5-5 to TRBJ2-3; a weak D match, TRBD1 (6 bases). This sequence originates from a person between 25 and 80 years old with non-small cell lung cancer. In nucleotides, the CDR3 is TGTGCCAGCAGCTTCGGCCAGGGGATCCTAGATACGCAGTATTTT. Translation gives CASSFGQGILDTQYF.